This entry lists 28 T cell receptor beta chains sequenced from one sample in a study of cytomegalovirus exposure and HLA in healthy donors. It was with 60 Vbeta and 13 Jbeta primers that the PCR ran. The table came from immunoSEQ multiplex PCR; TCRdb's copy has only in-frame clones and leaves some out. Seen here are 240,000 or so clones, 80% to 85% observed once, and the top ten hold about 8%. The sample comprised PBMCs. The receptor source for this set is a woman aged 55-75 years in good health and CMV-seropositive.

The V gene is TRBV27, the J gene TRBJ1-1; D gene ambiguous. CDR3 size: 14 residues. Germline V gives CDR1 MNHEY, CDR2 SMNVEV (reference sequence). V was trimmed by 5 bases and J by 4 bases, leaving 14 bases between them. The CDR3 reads CASSAQGGFTEAFF. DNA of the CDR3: TGTGCCAGCAGTGCTCAAGGAGGGTTCACTGAAGCTTTCTTT.

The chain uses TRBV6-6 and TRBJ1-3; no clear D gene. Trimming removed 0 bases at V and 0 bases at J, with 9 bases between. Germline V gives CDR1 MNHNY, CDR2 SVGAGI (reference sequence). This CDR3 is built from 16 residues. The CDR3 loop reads CASSYSSIPSGNTIYF. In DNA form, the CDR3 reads TGTGCCAGCAGTTACTCGAGCATTCCCTCTGGAAACACCATATATTTT.

The CDR3 here is CASSETGTTGELFF. The CDR3 DNA sequence: TGTGCCAGCAGTGAGACAGGGACCACCGGGGAGCTGTTTTTT. The chain is built from TRBV25-1 and TRBJ2-2; 7 bases line up with TRBD1. Looked up from germline, CDR1 is MGHDK and CDR2 is SYGVNS. The junction had 2 bases not matched to a gene; V was cut back by 3 bases and J by 4 bases. The CDR3 runs 14 residues.

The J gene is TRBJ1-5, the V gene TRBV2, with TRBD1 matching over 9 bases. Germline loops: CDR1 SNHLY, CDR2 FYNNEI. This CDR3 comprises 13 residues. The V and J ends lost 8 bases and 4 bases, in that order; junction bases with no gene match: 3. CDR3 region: CASRDRVNQPQHF. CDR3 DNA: TGTGCCAGCCGGGACAGGGTAAATCAGCCCCAGCATTTT.

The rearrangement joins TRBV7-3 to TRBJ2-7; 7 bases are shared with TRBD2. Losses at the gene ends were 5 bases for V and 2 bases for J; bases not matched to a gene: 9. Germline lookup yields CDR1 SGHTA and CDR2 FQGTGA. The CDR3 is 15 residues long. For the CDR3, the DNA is TGTGCCAGCAGCCTCGAAGCGGGACCCGCCTACGAGCAGTACTTC. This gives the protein CASSLEAGPAYEQYF.

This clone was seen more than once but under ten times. DNA for the CDR3: TGTGCCAGCTCCACCGCGCAGGGGGCTCGCACTGAAGCTTTCTTT. Protein sequence: CASSTAQGARTEAFF. The chain is built from TRBV18 and TRBJ1-1, with 8 bases identical to TRBD1. Germline loops: CDR1 KGHSH, CDR2 LQKENI. With V trimmed by 6 bases and J by 4 bases, 10 bases remained unmatched. The CDR3 runs 15 residues.

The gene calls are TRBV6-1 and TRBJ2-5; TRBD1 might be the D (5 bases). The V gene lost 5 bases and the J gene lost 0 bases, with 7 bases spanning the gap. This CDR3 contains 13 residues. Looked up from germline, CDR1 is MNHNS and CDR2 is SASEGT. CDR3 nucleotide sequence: TGTGCCAGCAGTAGGGGTTACCAAGAGACCCAGTACTTC. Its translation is CASSRGYQETQYF.

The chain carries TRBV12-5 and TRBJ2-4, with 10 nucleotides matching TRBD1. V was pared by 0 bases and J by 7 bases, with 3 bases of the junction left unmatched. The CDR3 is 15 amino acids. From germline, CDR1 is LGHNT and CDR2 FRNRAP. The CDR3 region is CASGLVRQGANIQYF. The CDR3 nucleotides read TGTGCTAGTGGTTTGGTACGACAGGGGGCGAACATTCAGTACTTC.

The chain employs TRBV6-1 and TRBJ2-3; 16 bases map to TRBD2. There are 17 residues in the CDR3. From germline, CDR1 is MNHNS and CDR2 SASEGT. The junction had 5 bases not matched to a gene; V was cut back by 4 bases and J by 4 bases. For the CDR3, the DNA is TGTGCCAGCAGTGTGGGGGGACTAGCGGGAGGGCCAGATACGCAGTATTTT. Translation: CASSVGGLAGGPDTQYF.

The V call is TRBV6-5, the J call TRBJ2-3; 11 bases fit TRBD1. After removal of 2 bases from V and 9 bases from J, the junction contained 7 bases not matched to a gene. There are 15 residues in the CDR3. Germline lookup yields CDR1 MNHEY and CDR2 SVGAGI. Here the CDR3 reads CASSYTDRGPRTQYF. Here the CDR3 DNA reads TGTGCCAGCAGTTACACGGACAGGGGGCCAAGGACGCAGTATTTT.

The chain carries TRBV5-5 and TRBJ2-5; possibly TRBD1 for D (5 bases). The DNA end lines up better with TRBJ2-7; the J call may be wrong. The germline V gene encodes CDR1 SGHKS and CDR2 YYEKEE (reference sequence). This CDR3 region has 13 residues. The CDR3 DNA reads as TGTGCCAGCAGCTTGGGCAGGGCCTACGAGCAGTACTTC. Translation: CASSLGRAYEQYF.

DNA of the CDR3: TGTGCCAGCAGCGCCTCCACAGGGGATTTTGGGGCCAACGTCCTGACTTTC. Protein product: CASSASTGDFGANVLTF. This chain links TRBV9 with TRBJ2-6; 7 positions agree with TRBD1. Trimming took 3 bases from V and 3 from J; bases not matched to a gene: 9. CDR3 length equals 17 residues. CDR1 SGDLS and CDR2 YYNGEE come from the germline V gene.

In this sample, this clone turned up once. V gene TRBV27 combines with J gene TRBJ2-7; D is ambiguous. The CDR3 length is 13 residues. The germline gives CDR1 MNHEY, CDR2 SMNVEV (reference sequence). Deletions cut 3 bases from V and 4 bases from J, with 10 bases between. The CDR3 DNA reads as TGTGCCAGCAGTTTTGACACCTCATACGAGCAGTACTTC. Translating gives CASSFDTSYEQYF.

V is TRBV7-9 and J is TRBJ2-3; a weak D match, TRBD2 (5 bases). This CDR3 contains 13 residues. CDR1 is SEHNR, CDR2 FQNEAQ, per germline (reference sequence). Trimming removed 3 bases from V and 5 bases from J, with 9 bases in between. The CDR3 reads CASSLMAGDTQYF. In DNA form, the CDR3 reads TGTGCCAGCAGCTTGATGGCGGGAGATACGCAGTATTTT.

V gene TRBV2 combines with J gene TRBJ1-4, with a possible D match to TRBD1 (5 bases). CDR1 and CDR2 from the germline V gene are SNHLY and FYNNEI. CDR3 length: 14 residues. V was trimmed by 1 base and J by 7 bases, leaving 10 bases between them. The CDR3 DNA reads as TGTGCCAGCAGTGAAGAGGGGCAGGGTGAAAAACTGTTTTTT. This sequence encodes CASSEEGQGEKLFF.

The CDR3 region has the DNA TGTGCCAGCAGTGAAGCTTGGGCAGTCAAGCAGGTCTACGGCTACACCTTC. It codes for CASSEAWAVKQVYGYTF. This chain uses TRBV6-1 with TRBJ1-2; no reliable D call. Germline V CDR1 and CDR2: MNHNS, SASEGT. Trimming took 0 bases from V and 8 from J, leaving 22 bases between them. CDR3 length: 17 residues.

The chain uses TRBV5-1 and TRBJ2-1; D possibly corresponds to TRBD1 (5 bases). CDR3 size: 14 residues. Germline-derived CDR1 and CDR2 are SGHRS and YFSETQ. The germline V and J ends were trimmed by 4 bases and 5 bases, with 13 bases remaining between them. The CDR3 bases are TGCGCCAGCAGCCCCAGGGTTATGGACAATGAGCAGTTCTTC. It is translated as CASSPRVMDNEQFF.

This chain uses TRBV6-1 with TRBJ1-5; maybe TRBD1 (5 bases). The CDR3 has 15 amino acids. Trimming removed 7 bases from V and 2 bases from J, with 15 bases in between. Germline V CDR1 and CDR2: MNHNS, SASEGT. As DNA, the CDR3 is TGTGCCAGCACTCCCGGCCAGGGTGGCAATCAGCCCCAGCATTTT. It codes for CASTPGQGGNQPQHF.

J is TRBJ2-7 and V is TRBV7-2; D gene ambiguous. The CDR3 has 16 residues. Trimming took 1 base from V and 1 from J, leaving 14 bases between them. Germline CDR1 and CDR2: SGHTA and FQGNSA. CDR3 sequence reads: CASSLGGSHVSYEQYF. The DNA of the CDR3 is TGTGCCAGCAGCTTAGGCGGATCACACGTGTCCTACGAGCAGTACTTC.

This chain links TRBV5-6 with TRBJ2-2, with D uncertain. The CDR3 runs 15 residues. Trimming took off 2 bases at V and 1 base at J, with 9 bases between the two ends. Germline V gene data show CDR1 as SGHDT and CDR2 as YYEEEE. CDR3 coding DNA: TGTGCCAGCAGCTTCCTGAGCAAGAACACCGGGGAGCTGTTTTTT. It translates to CASSFLSKNTGELFF. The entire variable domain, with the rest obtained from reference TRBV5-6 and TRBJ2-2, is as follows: DAGVTQSPTHLIKTRGQQVTLRCSPKSGHDTVSWYQQALGQGPQFIFQYYEEEERQRGNFPDRFSGHQFPNYSSELNVNALLLGDSALYLCASSFLSKNTGELFFGEGSRLTVL.

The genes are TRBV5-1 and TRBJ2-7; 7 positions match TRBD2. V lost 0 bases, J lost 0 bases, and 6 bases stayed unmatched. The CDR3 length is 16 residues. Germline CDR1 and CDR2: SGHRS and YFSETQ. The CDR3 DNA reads TGCGCCAGCAGCTTGGGTCTAGCGGATCCCTCCTACGAGCAGTACTTC. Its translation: CASSLGLADPSYEQYF.

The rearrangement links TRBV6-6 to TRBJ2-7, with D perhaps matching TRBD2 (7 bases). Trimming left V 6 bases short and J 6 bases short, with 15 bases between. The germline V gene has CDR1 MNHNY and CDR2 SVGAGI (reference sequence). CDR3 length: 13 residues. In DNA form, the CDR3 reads TGTGCCAGCAGCAAAGGGGGGGTGGGCGAGCAGTACTTC. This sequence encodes CASSKGGVGEQYF.

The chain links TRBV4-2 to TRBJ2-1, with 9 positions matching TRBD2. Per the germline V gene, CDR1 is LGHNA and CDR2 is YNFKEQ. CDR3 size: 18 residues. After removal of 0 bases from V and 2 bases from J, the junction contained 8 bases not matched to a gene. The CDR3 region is CASSQEGSLAGTYNEQFF. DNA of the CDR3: TGTGCCAGCAGCCAAGAGGGGTCTCTAGCGGGAACCTACAATGAGCAGTTCTTC.

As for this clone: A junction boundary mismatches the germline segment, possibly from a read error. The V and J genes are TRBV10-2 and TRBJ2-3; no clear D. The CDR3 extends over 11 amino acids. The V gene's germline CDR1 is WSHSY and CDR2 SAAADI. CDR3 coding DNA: TGCGCCAGCAGTCCCACAGATGCGCAGTATTTT. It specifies CASSPTDAQYF.

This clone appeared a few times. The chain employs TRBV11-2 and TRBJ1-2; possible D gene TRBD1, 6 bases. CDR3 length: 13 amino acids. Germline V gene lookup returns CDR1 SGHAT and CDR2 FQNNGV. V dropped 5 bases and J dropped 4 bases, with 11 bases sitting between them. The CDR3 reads CASSPGQTYGYTF. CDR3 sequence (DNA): TGTGCCAGCAGCCCGGGACAAACCTATGGCTACACCTTC.

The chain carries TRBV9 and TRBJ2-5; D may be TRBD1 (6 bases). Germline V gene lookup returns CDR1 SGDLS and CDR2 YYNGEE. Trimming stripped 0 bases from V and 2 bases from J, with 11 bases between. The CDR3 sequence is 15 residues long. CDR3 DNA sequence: TGTGCCAGCAGCGTAGGGGGGCTTGGGCAAGAGACCCAGTACTTC. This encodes CASSVGGLGQETQYF.

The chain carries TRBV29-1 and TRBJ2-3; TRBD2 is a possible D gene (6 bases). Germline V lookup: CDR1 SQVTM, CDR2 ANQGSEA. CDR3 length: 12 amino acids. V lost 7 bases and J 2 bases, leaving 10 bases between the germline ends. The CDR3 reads CSAGLNTDTQYF. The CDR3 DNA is TGCAGCGCCGGACTAAACACAGATACGCAGTATTTT.

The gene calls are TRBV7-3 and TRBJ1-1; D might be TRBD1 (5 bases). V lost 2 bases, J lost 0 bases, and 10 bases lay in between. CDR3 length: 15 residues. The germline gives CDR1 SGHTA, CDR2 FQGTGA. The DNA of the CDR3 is TGTGCCAGCAGCTTATGGGGGGGATTGAACACTGAAGCTTTCTTT. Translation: CASSLWGGLNTEAFF.